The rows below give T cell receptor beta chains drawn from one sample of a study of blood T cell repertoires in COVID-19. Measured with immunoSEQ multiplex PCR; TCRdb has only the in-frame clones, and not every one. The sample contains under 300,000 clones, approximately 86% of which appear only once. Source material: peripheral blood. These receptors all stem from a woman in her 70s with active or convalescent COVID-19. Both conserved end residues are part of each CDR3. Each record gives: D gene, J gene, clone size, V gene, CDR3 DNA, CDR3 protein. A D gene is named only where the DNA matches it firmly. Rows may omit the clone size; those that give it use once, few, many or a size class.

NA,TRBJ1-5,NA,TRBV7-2,TGTGCCAGCAGCTTAGAAGCTAGTAGCAATCAGCCCCAGCATTTT,CASSLEASSNQPQHF
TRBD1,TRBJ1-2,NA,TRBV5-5,TGTGCCAGCAGCGTTGGACAGGGTAACTATGGCTACACCTTC,CASSVGQGNYGYTF
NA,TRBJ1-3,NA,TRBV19,TGTGCCAGTACGAGGGCAGGAGCTGGAAACACCATATATTTT,CASTRAGAGNTIYF
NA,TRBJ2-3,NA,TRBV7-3,TGTGCCAGCAGGTCTACTAGCCTGAGCACAGATACGCAGTATTTT,CASRSTSLSTDTQYF
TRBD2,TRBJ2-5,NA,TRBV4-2,TGTGCCAGCAGCCAAGATCTAGAGCGGGGGAAAAAAGAGACCCAGTACTTC,CASSQDLERGKKETQYF
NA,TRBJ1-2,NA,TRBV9,TGTGCCAGCAGCGTAGGACGTGCAGGGGAGAACTATGGCTACACCTTC,CASSVGRAGENYGYTF
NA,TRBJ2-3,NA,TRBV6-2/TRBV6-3,TGTGCCAGCAGTTACTTCCGGGACTCTTCTAGCACAGATACGCAGTATTTT,CASSYFRDSSSTDTQYF
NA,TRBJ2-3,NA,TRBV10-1,TGCGCCAGCAGTGACCGACAGCGGAGGGACACAGATACGCAGTATTTT,CASSDRQRRDTDTQYF
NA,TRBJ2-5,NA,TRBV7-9,TGTGCCAGCGAGGGAGGAGAGACCCAGTACTTC,CASEGGETQYF
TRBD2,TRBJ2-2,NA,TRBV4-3,TGCGCCAGCTCCGGGGGGGCGGACACCGGGGAGCTGTTTTTT,CASSGGADTGELFF
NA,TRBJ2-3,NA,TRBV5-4,TGTGCCAGCAGCTTCCACGTATCTAAGCCAGATACGCAGTATTTT,CASSFHVSKPDTQYF
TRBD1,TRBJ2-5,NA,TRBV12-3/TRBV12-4,TGTGCCAGCAGTTTCGGACAGGAGAAGACCCAGTACTTC,CASSFGQEKTQYF
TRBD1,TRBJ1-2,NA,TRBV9,TGTGCCAGCAGCGTTTGGACAGGTGGCACGGGGAACTATGGCTACACCTTC,CASSVWTGGTGNYGYTF
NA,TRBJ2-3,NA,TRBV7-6,TGTGCCAGCAGCTTACTTCCCAAGGAGGCAGATACGCAGTATTTT,CASSLLPKEADTQYF
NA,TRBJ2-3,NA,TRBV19,TGTGCCAGTAGTATGGGAGGGGGGGCAGATACGCAGTATTTT,CASSMGGGADTQYF
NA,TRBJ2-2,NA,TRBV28,TGTGCCAGCAGTTTAGGACATAGTACCGGGGAGCTGTTTTTT,CASSLGHSTGELFF
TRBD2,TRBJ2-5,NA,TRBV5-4,TGTGCCAGCAGCTTGAGGCTAGCGGGGGTGGAGACCCAGTACTTC,CASSLRLAGVETQYF
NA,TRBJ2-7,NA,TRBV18,TGTGCCAGCTCACCAACCCGGCAGGGAACGAGCGAGCAGTACTTC,CASSPTRQGTSEQYF
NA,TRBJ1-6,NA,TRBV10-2,TGCGCCAGCAGTGAGTTCACAGGGAATTCACCCCTCCACTTT,CASSEFTGNSPLHF
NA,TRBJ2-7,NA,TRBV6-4,TGTGCCAGCACCTATCACCCCCAGGGGCCGTTCTCCTACGAGCAGTACTTC,CASTYHPQGPFSYEQYF
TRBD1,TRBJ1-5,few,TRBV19,TGTGCCAGTAATCGGGCGGGACAGGGGGATATCAGCCCCAGCAATTTT,CASNRAGQGDISPSNF